This paragraph reports one TCR beta chain. The method was immunoSEQ multiplex PCR; TCRdb's version includes in-frame clones alone and lacks a portion of them. The data hold some 340,000 clones, with 70% to 90% observed a single time. Noted treatment: some 20 received Ad26.COV2.S at low or high dose, single or two shots; about 5 received placebo; per-sample allocation not given. Material that was analyzed had been drawn on day 63 after the first vaccine or placebo injection. Boston provided a donor who was an adult aged 18-55 years. Vaccination employed an Ad26 vector expressing the Wuhan-strain SARS-CoV-2 spike. V was pared by 7 bases and J by 1 base, with 10 bases between. Germline-derived CDR1 and CDR2 are SNHLY and FYNNEI. The CDR3 spans 13 residues. This record comes from a study of Ad26.COV2.S vaccination and SARS-CoV-2 variants.

The rearrangement uses TRBV2 and TRBJ1-1; D is unclear. The material sequenced was peripheral blood, taken in a trial of Ad26.COV2.S vaccine versus placebo. The clonotype was recovered from a person between 18 and 65 years old who received the Ad26.COV2.S COVID-19 vaccine or a placebo. The CDR3 nucleotides are TGTGCCAGCAATTCGGTAGGGAACACTGAAGCTTTCTTT. Translation gives CASNSVGNTEAFF.